This T cell receptor beta chain originates from a study of T cells in Graves' hyperthyroidism and ophthalmopathy. With V trimmed by 5 bases and J by 10 bases, 6 bases remained unmatched. The CDR3 contains 15 residues. Looked up from germline, CDR1 is SEHNR and CDR2 is FQNEAQ (reference sequence). There were TCR beta CDR3 regions amplified from RNA transcripts. An initial round of RT-PCR targeting the TCR CDR3 relied on the HTBI primer set. MiXCR, run by TCRdb on the multiplex PCR reads, gives a single entry per CDR3 protein. The sample consists of over 150,000 distinct CDR3 sequences, less than 20% of them appearing once. Patients showing uncontrolled infection, other autoimmune disease, pregnancy or lactation were ineligible. In this sample, this clonotype turned up a few times.

The sequence was collected from a woman in her forties or fifties with Graves' hyperthyroidism. The sequenced sample was blood. The rearrangement joins TRBV7-9 to TRBJ2-3; 16 positions match TRBD2. This CDR3 is CASSPAGTSGRAQYF. The CDR3, as DNA: TGTGCCAGCAGCCCGGCGGGGACTAGCGGGAGGGCGCAGTATTTT.